This TCR beta chain was obtained from a study of cytomegalovirus exposure and HLA in healthy donors. The germline V and J ends were trimmed by 5 bases and 0 bases, with 13 bases remaining between them. Germline CDR1 SEHNR, CDR2 FQNEAQ (reference sequence). The CDR3 covers 15 residues. This clone was seen only a few times. What it recognizes is unknown. Study conclusions and caveats: Among the sequence variants, a highly shared cluster was likely an artifact of sequencing. For TCR beta chains, V- and J-gene trimming was later linked to a missense DCLRE1C variant. Accurate prediction of most subjects' HLA-A and HLA-B alleles from TCR beta sequences was reported. Donor immune exposure was known only as CMV serostatus.

The PCR had 60 Vbeta and 13 Jbeta primers. Produced via immunoSEQ multiplex PCR; TCRdb's table is partial and in-frame only. The sample shows over 150,000 clones, 80% to 85% of them seen only once. The chain recombines TRBV7-9 with TRBJ1-1; D may be TRBD1 (5 bases). This receptor was identified in a male donor in good health and CMV-seronegative. Material for sequencing was PBMCs. The DNA of the CDR3 is TGTGCCAGCAGCGCCCGACAGCTCATGAACACTGAAGCTTTCTTT. It is translated as CASSARQLMNTEAFF.